These T cell receptor beta chains were read from a single sample in a study of cytomegalovirus exposure and HLA in healthy donors. TCRdb's table, derived via immunoSEQ multiplex PCR, lists solely in-frame clones and lacks some. The sample holds under 250,000 clones; more than 70% are singletons and the top ten take under 0.6%. Sequenced sample: PBMCs. The receptors were sampled from a boy aged 10-17 years in good health and CMV-seronegative. The CDR3 runs from the conserved cysteine through the conserved F or W. Fields, in order: clone size, J gene, V gene, CDR3 protein. Some rows have no size entry. The others give once, few or many, or a class for an expanded clone.

.	TRBJ1-4	TRBV7-8	CASSPHTGEKLFF
.	TRBJ2-6	TRBV11-3	CASSSYSSGANVLTF
.	TRBJ2-1	TRBV6-5	CASRASGIPRGQFF
.	TRBJ2-1	TRBV10-2	CASRSTRSQGSRSYNEQFF
.	TRBJ2-7	TRBV5-1	CASSPWGPDVSYEQYF
.	TRBJ1-4	TRBV6-6	CASSSSREKLFF
.	TRBJ2-5	TRBV13	CASSSLSQETQYF
.	TRBJ2-7	TRBV18	CASRRDSYEQYF
.	TRBJ2-1	TRBV19	CATDAKRASSYNEQFF
.	TRBJ2-1	TRBV6-5	CASSYLTGVQNEQFF
.	TRBJ1-1	TRBV6-5	CASRWTGTPFTEAFF
.	TRBJ2-7	TRBV6-1	CASSEPRDRDRRGQYF
.	TRBJ2-7	TRBV6-6	CASKEAHEQYF
.	TRBJ2-1	TRBV7-8	CASSLPPSGGSHGNEQFF
.	TRBJ2-3	TRBV2	CASTGLAGAVVDTQYF
.	TRBJ2-3	TRBV6-4	CASSRDYTDTQYF
.	TRBJ2-3	TRBV5-1	CASSLGRGSTDTQYF
.	TRBJ1-2	TRBV19	CASSARDRVDYGYTF
once	TRBJ2-2	TRBV10-3	CAIRMGRGSFTGELFF
.	TRBJ1-2	TRBV2	CASSAGGAEWYGYTF